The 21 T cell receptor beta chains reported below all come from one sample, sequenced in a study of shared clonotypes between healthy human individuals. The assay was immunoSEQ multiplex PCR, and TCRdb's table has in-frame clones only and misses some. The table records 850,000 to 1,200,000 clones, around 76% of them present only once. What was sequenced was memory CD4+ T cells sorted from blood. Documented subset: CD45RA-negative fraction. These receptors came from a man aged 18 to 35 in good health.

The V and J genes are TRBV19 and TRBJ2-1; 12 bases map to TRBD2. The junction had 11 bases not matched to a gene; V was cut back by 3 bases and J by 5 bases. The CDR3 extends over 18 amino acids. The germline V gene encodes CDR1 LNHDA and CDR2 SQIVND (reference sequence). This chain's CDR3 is CASSMNRLAGGLDNEQFF. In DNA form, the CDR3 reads TGTGCCAGTAGTATGAATCGGCTAGCGGGAGGGCTTGACAATGAGCAGTTCTTC.

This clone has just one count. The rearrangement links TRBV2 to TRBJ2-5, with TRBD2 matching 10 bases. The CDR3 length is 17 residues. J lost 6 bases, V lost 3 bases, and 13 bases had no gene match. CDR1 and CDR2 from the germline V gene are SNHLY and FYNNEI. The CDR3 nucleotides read TGTGCCAGCAGTGAGGGTACTAGCGGGGCTCCGGGGAAGACCCAGTACTTC. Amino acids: CASSEGTSGAPGKTQYF.

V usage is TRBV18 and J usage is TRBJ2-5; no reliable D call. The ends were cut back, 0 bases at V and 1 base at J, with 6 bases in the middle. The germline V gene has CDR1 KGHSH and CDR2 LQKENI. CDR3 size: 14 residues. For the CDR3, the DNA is TGTGCCAGCTCACCACCCATGGGCCAAGAGACCCAGTACTTC. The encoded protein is CASSPPMGQETQYF.

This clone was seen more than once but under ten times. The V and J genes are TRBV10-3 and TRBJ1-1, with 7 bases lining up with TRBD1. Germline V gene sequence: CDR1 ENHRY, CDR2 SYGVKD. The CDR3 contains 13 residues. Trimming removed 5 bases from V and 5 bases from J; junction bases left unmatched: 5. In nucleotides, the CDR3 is TGTGCCATCAGTTACAAACAGGGGACTGAAGCTTTCTTT. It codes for CAISYKQGTEAFF.

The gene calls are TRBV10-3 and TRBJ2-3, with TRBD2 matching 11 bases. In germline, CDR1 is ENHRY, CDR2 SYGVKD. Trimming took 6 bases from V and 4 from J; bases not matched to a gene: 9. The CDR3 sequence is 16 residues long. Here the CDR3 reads CAIRGSGRAGADTQYF. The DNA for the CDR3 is TGTGCCATCAGAGGTAGCGGGAGGGCCGGCGCAGATACGCAGTATTTT.

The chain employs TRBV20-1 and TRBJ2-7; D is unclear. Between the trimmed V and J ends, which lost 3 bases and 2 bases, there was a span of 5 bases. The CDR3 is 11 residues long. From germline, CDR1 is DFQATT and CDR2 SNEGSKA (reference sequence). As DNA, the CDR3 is TGCAGTGCTAGCGAAACCTACGAGCAGTACTTC. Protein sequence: CSASETYEQYF.

The DNA for the CDR3 is TGTGCCATCAGTCCTCAAAGCTCCTACAATGAGCAGTTCTTC. Amino acids: CAISPQSSYNEQFF. The genes are TRBV10-3 and TRBJ2-1; the D is unclear. Between the trimmed V and J ends, which lost 5 bases and 0 bases, there was a span of 8 bases. This CDR3 has 14 amino acids. Germline values: CDR1 ENHRY, CDR2 SYGVKD.

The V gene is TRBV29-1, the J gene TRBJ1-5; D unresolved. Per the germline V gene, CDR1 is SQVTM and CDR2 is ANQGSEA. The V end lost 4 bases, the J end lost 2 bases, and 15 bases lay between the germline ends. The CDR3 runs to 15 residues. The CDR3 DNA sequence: TGCAGCGTTGTTTTTGGGTTTGAGGGCAATCAGCCCCAGCATTTT. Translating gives CSVVFGFEGNQPQHF.

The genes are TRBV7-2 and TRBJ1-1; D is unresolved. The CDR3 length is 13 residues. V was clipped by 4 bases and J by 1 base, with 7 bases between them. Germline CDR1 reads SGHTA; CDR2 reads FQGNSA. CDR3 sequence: CASSSGWNTEAFF. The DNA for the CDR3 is TGTGCCAGCAGCTCCGGGTGGAACACTGAAGCTTTCTTT. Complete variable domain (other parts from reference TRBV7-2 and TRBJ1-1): GAGVSQSPSNKVTEKGKDVELRCDPISGHTALYWYRQSLGQGLEFLIYFQGNSAPDKSGLPSDRFSAERTGGSVSTLTIQRTQQEDSAVYLCASSSGWNTEAFFGQGTRLTVV.

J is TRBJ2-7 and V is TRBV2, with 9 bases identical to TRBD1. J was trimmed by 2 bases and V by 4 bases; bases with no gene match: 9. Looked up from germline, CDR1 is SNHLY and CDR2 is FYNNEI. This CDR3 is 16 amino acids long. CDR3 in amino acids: CASSGGLGTGPYEQYF. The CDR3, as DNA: TGTGCCAGCAGTGGGGGGTTGGGGACAGGGCCCTACGAGCAGTACTTC.

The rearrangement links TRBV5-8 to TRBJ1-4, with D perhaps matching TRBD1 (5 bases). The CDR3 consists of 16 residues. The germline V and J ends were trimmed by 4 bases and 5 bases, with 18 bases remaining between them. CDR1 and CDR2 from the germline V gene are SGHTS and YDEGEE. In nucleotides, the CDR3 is TGTGCCAGCAGCCACCTCCAGGGCGGGGGGAATGAAAAACTGTTTTTT. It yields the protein CASSHLQGGGNEKLFF. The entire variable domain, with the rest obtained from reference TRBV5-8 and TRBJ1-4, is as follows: EAGVTQSPTHLIKTRGQQATLRCSPISGHTSVYWYQQALGLGLQFLLWYDEGEERNRGNFPPRFSGRQFPNYSSELNVNALELEDSALYLCASSHLQGGGNEKLFFGSGTQLSVL.

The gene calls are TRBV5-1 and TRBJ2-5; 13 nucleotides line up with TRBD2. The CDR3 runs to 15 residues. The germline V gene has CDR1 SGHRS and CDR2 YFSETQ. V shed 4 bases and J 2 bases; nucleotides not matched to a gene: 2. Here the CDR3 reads CASSALAGGQETQYF. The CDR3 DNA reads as TGCGCCAGCAGCGCACTAGCGGGGGGGCAAGAGACCCAGTACTTC.

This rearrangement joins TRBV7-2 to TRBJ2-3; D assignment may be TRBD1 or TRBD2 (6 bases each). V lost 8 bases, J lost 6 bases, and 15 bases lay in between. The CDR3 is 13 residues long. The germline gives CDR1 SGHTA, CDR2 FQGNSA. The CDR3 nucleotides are TGTGCCAGCGGCATAAGGGGGGCGGATACGCAGTATTTT. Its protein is CASGIRGADTQYF.

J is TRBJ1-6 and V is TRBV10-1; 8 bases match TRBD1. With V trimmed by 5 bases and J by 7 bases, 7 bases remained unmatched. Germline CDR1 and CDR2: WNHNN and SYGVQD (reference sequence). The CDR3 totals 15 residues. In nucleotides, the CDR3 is TGCGCCAGCAGTTCCGGGACAGGATTAAATTCACCCCTCCACTTT. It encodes CASSSGTGLNSPLHF.

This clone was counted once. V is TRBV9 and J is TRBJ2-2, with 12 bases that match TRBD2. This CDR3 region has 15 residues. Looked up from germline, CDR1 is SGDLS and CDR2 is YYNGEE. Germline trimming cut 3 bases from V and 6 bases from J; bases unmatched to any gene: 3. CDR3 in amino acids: CASSASGRAAGELFF. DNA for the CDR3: TGTGCCAGCAGCGCTAGCGGGAGGGCCGCCGGGGAGCTGTTTTTT.

The CDR3 DNA is TGTGCCAGCAGTGGGGGGCCCGAGAATGAAAAACTGTTTTTT. It is translated as CASSGGPENEKLFF. J is TRBJ1-4 and V is TRBV6-1; the D gene is possibly TRBD1 (6 bases). Germline assignment: CDR1 MNHNS and CDR2 SASEGT. V lost 4 bases to trimming and J lost 5 bases, with 11 bases between them. The CDR3 contains 14 residues.

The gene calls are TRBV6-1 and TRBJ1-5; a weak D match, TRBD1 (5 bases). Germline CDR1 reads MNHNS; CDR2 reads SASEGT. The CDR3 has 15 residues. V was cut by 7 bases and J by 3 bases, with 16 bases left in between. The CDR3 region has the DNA TGTGCCAGCAAGGTCTGGGGGGAAAACAATCAGCCCCAGCATTTT. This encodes CASKVWGENNQPQHF.

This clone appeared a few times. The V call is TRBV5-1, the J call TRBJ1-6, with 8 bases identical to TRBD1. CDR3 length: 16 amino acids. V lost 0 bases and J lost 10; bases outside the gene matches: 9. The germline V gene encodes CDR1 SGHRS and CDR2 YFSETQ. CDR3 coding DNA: TGCGCCAGCAGCTTGGTGCCCAACAGGGGGGAGTCACCCCTCCACTTT. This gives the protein CASSLVPNRGESPLHF.

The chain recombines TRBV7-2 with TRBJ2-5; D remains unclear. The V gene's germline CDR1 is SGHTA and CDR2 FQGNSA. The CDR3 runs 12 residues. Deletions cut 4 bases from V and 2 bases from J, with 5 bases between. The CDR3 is CASSSPQETQYF. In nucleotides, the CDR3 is TGTGCCAGCAGCTCCCCTCAAGAGACCCAGTACTTC.

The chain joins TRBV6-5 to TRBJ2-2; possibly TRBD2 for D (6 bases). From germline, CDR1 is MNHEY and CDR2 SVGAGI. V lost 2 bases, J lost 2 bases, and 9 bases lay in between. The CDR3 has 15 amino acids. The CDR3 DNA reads TGTGCCAGCAGTTACGGCGGGGTTAACACCGGGGAGCTGTTTTTT. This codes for CASSYGGVNTGELFF.

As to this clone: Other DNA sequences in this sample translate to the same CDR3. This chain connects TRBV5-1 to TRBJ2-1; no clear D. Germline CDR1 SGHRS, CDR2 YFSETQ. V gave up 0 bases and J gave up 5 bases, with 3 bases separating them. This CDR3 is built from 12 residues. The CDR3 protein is CASSLVDNEQFF. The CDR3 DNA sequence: TGCGCCAGCAGCTTGGTTGACAATGAGCAGTTCTTC.